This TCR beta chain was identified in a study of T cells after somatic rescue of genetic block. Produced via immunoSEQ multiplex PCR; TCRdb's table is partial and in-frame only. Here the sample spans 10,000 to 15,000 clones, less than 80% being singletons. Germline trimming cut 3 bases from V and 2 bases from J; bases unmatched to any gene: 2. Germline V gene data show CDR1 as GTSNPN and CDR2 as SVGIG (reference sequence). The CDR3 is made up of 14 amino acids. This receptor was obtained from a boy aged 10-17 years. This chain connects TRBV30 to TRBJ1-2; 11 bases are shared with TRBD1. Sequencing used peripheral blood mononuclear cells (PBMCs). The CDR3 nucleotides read TGTGCCTGGAGGGACAGGGGGCAGAACTATGGCTACACCTTC. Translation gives CAWRDRGQNYGYTF.